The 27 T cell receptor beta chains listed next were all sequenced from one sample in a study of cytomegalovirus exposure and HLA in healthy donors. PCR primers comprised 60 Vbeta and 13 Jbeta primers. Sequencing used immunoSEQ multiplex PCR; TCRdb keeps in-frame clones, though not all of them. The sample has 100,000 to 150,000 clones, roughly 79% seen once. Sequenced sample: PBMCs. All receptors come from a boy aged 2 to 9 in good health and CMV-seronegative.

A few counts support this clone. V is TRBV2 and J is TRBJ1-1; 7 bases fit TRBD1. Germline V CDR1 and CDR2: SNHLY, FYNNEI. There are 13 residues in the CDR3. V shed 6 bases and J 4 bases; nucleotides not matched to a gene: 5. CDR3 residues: CASRPGQTTEAFF. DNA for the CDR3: TGTGCCAGCAGGCCGGGACAGACCACTGAAGCTTTCTTT.

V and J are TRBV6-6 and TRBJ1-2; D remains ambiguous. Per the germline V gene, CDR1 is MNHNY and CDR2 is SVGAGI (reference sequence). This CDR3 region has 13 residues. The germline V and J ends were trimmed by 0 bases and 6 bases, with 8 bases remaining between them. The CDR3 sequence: CASSYSNGNGYTF. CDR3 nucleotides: TGTGCCAGCAGTTACTCGAACGGGAATGGCTACACCTTC.

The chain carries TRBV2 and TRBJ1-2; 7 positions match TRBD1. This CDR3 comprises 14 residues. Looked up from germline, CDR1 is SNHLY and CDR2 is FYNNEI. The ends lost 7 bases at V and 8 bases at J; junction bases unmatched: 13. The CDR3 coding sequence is TGTGCCAGCACCCCAGGGGGGACTTTCAAAGGCTACACCTTC. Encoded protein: CASTPGGTFKGYTF.

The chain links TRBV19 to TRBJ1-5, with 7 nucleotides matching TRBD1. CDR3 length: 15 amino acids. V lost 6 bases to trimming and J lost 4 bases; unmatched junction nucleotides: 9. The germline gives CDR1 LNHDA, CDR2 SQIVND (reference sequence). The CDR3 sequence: CASSAPYRGNQPQHF. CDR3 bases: TGTGCCAGTAGCGCACCCTACAGGGGTAATCAGCCCCAGCATTTT.

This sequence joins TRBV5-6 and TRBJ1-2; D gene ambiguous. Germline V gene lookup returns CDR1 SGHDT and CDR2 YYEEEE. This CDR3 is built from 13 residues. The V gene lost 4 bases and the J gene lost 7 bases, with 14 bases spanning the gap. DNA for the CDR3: TGTGCCAGCAGCCCGGGATCTGCCCCTGGCTACACCTTC. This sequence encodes CASSPGSAPGYTF.

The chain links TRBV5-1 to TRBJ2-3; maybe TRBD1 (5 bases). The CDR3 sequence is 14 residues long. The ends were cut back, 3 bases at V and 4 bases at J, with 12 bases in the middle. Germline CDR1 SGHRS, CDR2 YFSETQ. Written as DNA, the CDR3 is TGCGCCAGCAGCTGGTCTGCAGGGCCAGATACGCAGTATTTT. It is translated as CASSWSAGPDTQYF.

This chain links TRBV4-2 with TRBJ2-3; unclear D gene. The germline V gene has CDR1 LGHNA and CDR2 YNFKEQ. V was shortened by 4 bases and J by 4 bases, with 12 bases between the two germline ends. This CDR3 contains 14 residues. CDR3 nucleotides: TGTGCCAGCAGCCGAAGAGAGAACCCAGATACGCAGTATTTT. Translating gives CASSRRENPDTQYF.

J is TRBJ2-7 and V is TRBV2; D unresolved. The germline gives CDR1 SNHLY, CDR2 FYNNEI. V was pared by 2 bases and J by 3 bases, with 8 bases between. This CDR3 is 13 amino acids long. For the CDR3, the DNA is TGTGCCAGCAGTGAACCAGGTGACTACGAGCAGTACGTC. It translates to CASSEPGDYEQYV.

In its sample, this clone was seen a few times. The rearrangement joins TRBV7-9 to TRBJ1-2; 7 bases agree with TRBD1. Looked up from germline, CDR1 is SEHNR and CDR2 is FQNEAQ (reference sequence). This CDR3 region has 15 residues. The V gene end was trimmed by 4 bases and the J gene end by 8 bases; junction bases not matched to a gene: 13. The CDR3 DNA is TGTGCCAGCAGCTCAGGGGGAGACACAACAGGGGGCTACACCTTC. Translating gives CASSSGGDTTGGYTF.

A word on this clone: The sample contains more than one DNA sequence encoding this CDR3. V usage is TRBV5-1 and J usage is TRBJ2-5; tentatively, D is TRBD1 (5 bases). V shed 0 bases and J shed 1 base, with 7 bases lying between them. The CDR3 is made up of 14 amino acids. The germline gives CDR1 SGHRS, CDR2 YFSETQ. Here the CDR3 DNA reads TGCGCCAGCAGCTTGGTGGGGCTCCAAGAGACCCAGTACTTC. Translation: CASSLVGLQETQYF.

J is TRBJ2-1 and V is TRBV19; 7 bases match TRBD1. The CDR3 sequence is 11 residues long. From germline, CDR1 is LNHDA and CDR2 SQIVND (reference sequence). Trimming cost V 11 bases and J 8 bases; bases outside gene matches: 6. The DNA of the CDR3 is TGTGCCTGCTACAGGGGCGATGAGCAGTTCTTC. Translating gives CACYRGDEQFF.

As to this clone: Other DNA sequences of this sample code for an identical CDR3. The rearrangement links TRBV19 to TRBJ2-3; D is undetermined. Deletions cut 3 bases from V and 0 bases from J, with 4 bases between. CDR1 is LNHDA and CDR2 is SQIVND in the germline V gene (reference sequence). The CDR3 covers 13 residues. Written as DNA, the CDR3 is TGTGCCAGTAGTATGACTAGCACAGATACGCAGTATTTT. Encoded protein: CASSMTSTDTQYF.

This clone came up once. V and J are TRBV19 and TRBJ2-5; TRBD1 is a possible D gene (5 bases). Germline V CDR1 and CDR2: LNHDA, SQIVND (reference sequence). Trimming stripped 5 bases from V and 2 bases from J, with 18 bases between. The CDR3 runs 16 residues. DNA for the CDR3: TGTGCCAGTAGTTACCGACAGCTAGGGTTACAAGAGACCCAGTACTTC. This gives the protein CASSYRQLGLQETQYF.

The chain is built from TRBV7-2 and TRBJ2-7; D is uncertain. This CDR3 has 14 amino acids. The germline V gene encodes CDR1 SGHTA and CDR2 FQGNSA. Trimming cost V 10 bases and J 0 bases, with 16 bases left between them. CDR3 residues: CATRFGDSSYEQYF. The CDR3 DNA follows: TGTGCCACCCGCTTTGGAGATAGCTCCTACGAGCAGTACTTC.

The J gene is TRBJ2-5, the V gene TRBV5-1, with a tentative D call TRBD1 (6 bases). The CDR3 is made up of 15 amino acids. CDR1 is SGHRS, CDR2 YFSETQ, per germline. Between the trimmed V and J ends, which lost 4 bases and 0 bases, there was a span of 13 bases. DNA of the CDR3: TGCGCCAGCAGCGGGGGCCCCGGAAACCAAGAGACCCAGTACTTC. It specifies CASSGGPGNQETQYF.

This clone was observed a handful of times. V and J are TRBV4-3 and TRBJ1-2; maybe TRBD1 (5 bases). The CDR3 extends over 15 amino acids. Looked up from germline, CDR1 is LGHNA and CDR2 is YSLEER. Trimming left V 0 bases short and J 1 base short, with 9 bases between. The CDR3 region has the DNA TGCGCCAGCAGCCAAGATGTCGGGGGTAACTATGGCTACACCTTC. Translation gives CASSQDVGGNYGYTF.

Written as DNA, the CDR3 is TGTGCCAGCAGTGAAGCGGGGCGGAACAGGGGGGGCTACACCTTC. Its translation is CASSEAGRNRGGYTF. J is TRBJ1-2 and V is TRBV2, with TRBD1 matching over 8 bases. V lost 0 bases and J lost 8; bases outside the gene matches: 8. Germline V gives CDR1 SNHLY, CDR2 FYNNEI. The CDR3 is 15 amino acids.

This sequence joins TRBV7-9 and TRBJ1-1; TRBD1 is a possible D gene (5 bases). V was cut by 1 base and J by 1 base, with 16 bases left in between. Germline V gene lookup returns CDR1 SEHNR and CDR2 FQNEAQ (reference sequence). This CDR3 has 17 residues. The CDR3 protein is CASSLVGLGLPNTEAFF. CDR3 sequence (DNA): TGTGCCAGCAGCTTAGTTGGATTGGGACTCCCGAACACTGAAGCTTTCTTT.

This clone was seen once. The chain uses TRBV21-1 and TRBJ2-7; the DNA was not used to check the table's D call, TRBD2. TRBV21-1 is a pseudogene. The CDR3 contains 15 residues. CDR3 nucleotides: TGTGCCAGCCCGCGGCCTAGCGGGACACCCTACGAGCAGTACGTC. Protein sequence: CASPRPSGTPYEQYV.

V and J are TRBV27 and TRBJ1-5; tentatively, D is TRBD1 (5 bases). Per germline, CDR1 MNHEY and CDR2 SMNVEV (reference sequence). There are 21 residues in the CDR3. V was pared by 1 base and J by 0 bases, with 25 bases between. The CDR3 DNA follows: TGTGCCAGCAGTTTATTCGGGGGGACGGGGGGTCCTTTCTATAGCAATCAGCCCCAGCATTTT. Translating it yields CASSLFGGTGGPFYSNQPQHF.

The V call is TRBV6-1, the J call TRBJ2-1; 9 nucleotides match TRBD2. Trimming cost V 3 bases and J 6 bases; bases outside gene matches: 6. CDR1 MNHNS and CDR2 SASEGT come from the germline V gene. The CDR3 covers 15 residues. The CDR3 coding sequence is TGTGCCAGCAGTGAGTTTGCGGGGGGGGGCAATGAGCAGTTCTTC. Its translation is CASSEFAGGGNEQFF.

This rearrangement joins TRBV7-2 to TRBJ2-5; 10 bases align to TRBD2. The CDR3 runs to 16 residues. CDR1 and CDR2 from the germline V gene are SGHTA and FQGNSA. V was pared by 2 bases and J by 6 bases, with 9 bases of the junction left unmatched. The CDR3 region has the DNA TGTGCCAGCAGCTTATACGAGCGGGGGGGCAGAAAGACCCAGTACTTC. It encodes CASSLYERGGRKTQYF.

Written as DNA, the CDR3 is TGTGCCAGCAGCACTAGCGGGGGGGCAGCCTACAATGAGCAGTTCTTC. This encodes CASSTSGGAAYNEQFF. The chain links TRBV7-3 to TRBJ2-1; 13 nucleotides line up with TRBD2. The CDR3 has 16 amino acids. The V gene's germline CDR1 is SGHTA and CDR2 FQGTGA. The V gene end was trimmed by 5 bases and the J gene end by 2 bases; junction bases not matched to a gene: 3.

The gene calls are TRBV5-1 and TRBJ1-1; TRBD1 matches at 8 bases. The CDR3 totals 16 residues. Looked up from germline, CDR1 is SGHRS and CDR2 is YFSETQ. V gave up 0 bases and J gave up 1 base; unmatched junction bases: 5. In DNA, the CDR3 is TGCGCCAGCAGCTTGGACAGGGGGGATTCGAACACTGAAGCTTTCTTT. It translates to CASSLDRGDSNTEAFF.

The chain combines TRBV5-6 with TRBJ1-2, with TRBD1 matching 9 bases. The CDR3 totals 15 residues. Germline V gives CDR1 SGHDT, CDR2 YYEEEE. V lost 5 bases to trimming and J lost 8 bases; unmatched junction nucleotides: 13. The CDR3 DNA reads TGTGCCAGCAGAAAACAGGGGGCCCTTCTCTTGGGCTACACCTTC. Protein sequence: CASRKQGALLLGYTF. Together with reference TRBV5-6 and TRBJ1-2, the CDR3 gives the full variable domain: DAGVTQSPTHLIKTRGQQVTLRCSPKSGHDTVSWYQQALGQGPQFIFQYYEEEERQRGNFPDRFSGHQFPNYSSELNVNALLLGDSALYLCASRKQGALLLGYTFGSGTRLTVV.

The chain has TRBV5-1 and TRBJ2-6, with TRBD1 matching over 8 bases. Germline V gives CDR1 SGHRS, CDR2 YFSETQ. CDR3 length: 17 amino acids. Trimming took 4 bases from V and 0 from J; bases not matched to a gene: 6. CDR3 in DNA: TGCGCCAGCAGCCCGGGACAGGTAACCTCTGGGGCCAACGTCCTGACTTTC. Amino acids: CASSPGQVTSGANVLTF.

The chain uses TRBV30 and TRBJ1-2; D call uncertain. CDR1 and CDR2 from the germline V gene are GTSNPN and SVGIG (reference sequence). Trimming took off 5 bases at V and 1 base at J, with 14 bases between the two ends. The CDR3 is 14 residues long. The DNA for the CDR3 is TGTGCCTGGGTACAGCCAGTTGTTAACTATGGCTACACCTTC. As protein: CAWVQPVVNYGYTF.